This TCR beta chain was documented in a study of tumor and adjacent non-tumor tissue in lung cancer. Three rounds of nested PCR, following a modified ARM-PCR protocol, produced the TCRbeta library. TCRdb fed the multiplex PCR reads into MiXCR, producing one record per CDR3 protein. The sample gives approximately 75,000 distinct CDR3 sequences, about three quarters of which show up once; 12% is in the top ten. The template was RNA from unsorted bulk tissue. Note on this clonotype: Its ends do not fully match the called genes, so a read error is possible.

CDR1 MDHEN and CDR2 SYDVKM come from the germline V gene. This CDR3 region has 16 residues. This receptor was taken from a woman aged 50 to 60 with non-small cell lung cancer. What was sequenced was lung tumor tissue. The V call is TRBV28, the J call TRBJ2-1, with D tentatively TRBD1 (5 bases). CDR3 protein: CASRGQGRPFRNEQFF. The CDR3, as DNA: TGTGCCAGCAGGGGGCAGGGTCGACCTTTTCGCAATGAGCAATTCTTC.